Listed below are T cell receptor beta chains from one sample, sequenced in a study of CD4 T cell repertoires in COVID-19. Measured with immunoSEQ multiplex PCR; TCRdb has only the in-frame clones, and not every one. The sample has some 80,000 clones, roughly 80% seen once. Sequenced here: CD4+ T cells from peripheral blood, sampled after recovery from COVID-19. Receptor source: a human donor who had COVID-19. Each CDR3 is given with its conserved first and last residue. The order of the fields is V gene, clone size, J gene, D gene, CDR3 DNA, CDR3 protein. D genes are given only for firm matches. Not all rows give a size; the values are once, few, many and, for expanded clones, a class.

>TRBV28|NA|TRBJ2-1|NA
TGTGCCAGCAGTTCTTCCATCTCCCCAGGGTACAATGAGCAGTTCTTC
CASSSSISPGYNEQFF
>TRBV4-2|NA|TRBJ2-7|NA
TGTGCCAGCAGCCAAGATCTTAGAAGGGACGAGCAGTACTTC
CASSQDLRRDEQYF
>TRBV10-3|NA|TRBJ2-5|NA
TGTGCCATCAGTGAGTCTGCCTTGGGGGAGACCCAGTACTTC
CAISESALGETQYF
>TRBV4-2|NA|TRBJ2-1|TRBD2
TGTGCCAGCAGCCAGGTAGCGGGGGCCCCCATAGAGCAGTTCTTC
CASSQVAGAPIEQFF
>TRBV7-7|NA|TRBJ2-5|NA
TGTGCCAGCAGCTTAGGGACGGACCAAGAGACCCAGTACTTC
CASSLGTDQETQYF
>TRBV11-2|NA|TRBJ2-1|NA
TGTGCCAGCAGCTTAGCTAATGGTGAGCAGTTCTTC
CASSLANGEQFF
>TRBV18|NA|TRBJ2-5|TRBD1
TGTGCCAGCTCACGGGACAGGCAAGAGACCCAGTACTTC
CASSRDRQETQYF
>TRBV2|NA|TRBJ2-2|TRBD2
TGTGCCAGCAGGCGGGAGGCTGGGGAGCTGTTTTTT
CASRREAGELFF
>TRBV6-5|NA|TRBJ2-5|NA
TGTGCCAGCAGGACACCTCTCCAAGAGACCCAGTACTTC
CASRTPLQETQYF
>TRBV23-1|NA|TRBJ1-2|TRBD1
TGCGCCAGCAGTCTCCTGACAGGGAAGGGTTATGGCTACACCTTC
CASSLLTGKGYGYTF
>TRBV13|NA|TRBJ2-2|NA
TGTGCCAGCAGCTTATATTGGGGTTATGGCACCGGGGAGCTGTTTTTT
CASSLYWGYGTGELFF
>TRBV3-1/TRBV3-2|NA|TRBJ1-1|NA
TGTGCCAGCATCCAAATCCCGGGAAACACTGAAGCTTTCTTT
CASIQIPGNTEAFF
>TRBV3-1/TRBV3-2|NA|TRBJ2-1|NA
TGTGCCAGCAGCCAAGATATAGAGGGCTACAATGAGCAGTTCTTC
CASSQDIEGYNEQFF
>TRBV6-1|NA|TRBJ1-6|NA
TGTGCCAGCAGTGAAGCTTGGACGGGGAATTCACCCCTCCACTTT
CASSEAWTGNSPLHF
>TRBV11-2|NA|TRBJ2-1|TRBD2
TGTGCCAGCAGCTTAATAGCGGGAGAGGGAAATGAGCAGTTCTTC
CASSLIAGEGNEQFF
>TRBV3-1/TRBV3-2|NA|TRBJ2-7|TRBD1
TGTGCCAGCAGCCAAGGATCGACAGGGAGTACCCACGAGCAGTACTTC
CASSQGSTGSTHEQYF
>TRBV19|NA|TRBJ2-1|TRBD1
TGTGCCAGTAGTATAGTCAGTTGGGGACAGGGGCGCGACAATGAGCAGTTCTTC
CASSIVSWGQGRDNEQFF
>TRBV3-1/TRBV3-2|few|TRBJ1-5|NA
TGTGCCAGCAGCCAAGCGGCAGGGAGTCAGCCCCAGCATTTT
CASSQAAGSQPQHF
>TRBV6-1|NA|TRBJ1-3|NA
TGTGCCAGCAGTGAATTACCGTTCGACGGGTCTTCTGGAAACACCATATATTTT
CASSELPFDGSSGNTIYF
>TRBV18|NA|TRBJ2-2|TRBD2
TGTGCCAGCTCACAAATGACTAGCGGGAGGTGGAACACCGGGGAGCTGTTTTTT
CASSQMTSGRWNTGELFF
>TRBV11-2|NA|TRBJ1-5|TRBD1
TGTGCCAGCAGCCGGGGACAGGGATGGCAGCCCCAGCATTTT
CASSRGQGWQPQHF
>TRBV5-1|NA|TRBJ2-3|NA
TGCGCCAGCAGTAGAGACCTAAGCACAGATACGCAGTATTTT
CASSRDLSTDTQYF
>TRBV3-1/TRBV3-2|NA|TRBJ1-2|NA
TGTGCCAGCAGCCAAGAAGCACAGGGTTATGGCTACACCTTC
CASSQEAQGYGYTF
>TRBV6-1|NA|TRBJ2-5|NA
TGTGCCAGCAGTGAAGCGGGGACCCCAGAGACCCAGTACTTC
CASSEAGTPETQYF
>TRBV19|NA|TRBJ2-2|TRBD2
TGTGCCAGTAGTCGCCTAGCGGGGGGACGCACCGGGGAGCTGTTTTTT
CASSRLAGGRTGELFF
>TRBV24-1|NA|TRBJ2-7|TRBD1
TGTGCCACCACAGGACAGGGGACCTACGAGCAGTACTTC
CATTGQGTYEQYF